The clone carrying this T cell receptor (beta chain) occurred many times. Its antigen is not known. The entry originates in a study of response to subunit inactivated influenza vaccine. TCRdb independently ran MiXCR on the RT-PCR reads; one entry per CDR3 protein. Among more than 700,000 distinct CDR3 sequences listed, 21% were seen once. The J segment lost 5 bases and the V segment lost 0 bases, leaving 2 bases of the junction unmatched. This CDR3 comprises 13 residues. Germline assignment: CDR1 SGHRS and CDR2 YFSETQ. Points from the study as a whole: There was a suggestion from the authors that each seasonal influenza vaccination recruits few new T cells.

The chain joins TRBV5-1 to TRBJ2-7, with 7 bases lining up with TRBD1. The material was PBMCs from blood, obtained roughly 5 days after vaccination. The receptor's source is a middle-aged man who received an inactivated influenza vaccine. The CDR3 loop is CASSLDRGHEQYF. The CDR3 nucleotides read TGCGCCAGCAGCTTGGACAGGGGACACGAGCAGTACTTC.